These T cell receptor beta chains were read from a single sample in a study of cytomegalovirus exposure and HLA in healthy donors. Sequencing used immunoSEQ multiplex PCR; TCRdb keeps in-frame clones, though not all of them. Of approximately 180,000 clones listed, over 65% were seen once; the top ten hold about 1.4%. The sequenced material came from PBMCs. Source of these receptors: a woman in her twenties or thirties in good health and CMV-seropositive. The CDR3 runs from the conserved cysteine through the conserved F or W. The D gene is left open where the match is weak. Clone size is stated in some rows and not others, as once, few, many or a class when expanded.

NA	NA	13	TRBV27	TRBJ1-1	CASSDTGTSEAFF	TGTGCCAGCAGTGACACAGGGACGTCTGAAGCTTTCTTT
TRBD1	once	15	TRBV4-2	TRBJ2-7	CASSQENTGGREQYF	TGTGCCAGCAGCCAAGAGAATACAGGGGGTAGGGAGCAGTACTTC
TRBD1	NA	13	TRBV30	TRBJ1-2	CAWSGQGPYGYTF	TGTGCCTGGAGCGGACAGGGACCCTATGGCTACACCTTC
TRBD2	NA	14	TRBV10-1	TRBJ2-1	CASRASGSWGEQFF	TGCGCCAGCAGGGCTAGCGGGAGTTGGGGTGAGCAGTTCTTC
TRBD2	NA	15	TRBV6-5	TRBJ2-3	CASSLSGRGSDTQYF	TGTGCCAGCAGTTTAAGCGGGAGGGGGTCAGATACGCAGTATTTT
NA	NA	12	TRBV10-1	TRBJ1-2	CASSEGGIGYTF	TGCGCCAGCAGTGAGGGGGGGATTGGCTACACCTTC
NA	NA	16	TRBV27	TRBJ1-1	CASSSYGGGQDTEAFF	TGTGCCAGCAGTTCATACGGCGGGGGGCAGGACACTGAAGCTTTCTTT
NA	NA	13	TRBV7-8	TRBJ2-7	CASSLVAGGAEYF	NA
NA	few	14	TRBV27	TRBJ1-5	CASSLSWGDQPQHF	TGTGCCAGCAGTTTATCGTGGGGGGATCAGCCCCAGCATTTT
TRBD2	NA	16	TRBV5-1	TRBJ2-1	CASSSQPGLAGVEQFF	TGCGCCAGCAGCTCACAACCGGGACTAGCGGGAGTTGAGCAGTTCTTC
NA	NA	15	TRBV5-8	TRBJ1-2	CASSLTQGGLYGYTF	TGTGCCAGCAGCTTGACGCAGGGTGGCCTCTATGGCTACACCTTC
NA	NA	15	TRBV9	TRBJ1-2	CASSVAGAANYGYTF	TGTGCCAGCAGCGTAGCTGGAGCGGCTAACTATGGCTACACCTTC
TRBD1	NA	12	TRBV14	TRBJ1-2	CASSRDRVGYTF	TGTGCCAGCAGCCGGGACAGGGTAGGCTACACCTTC
NA	few	17	TRBV27	TRBJ2-6	CASSLNHSPGGANVLTF	TGTGCCAGCAGTTTGAACCACAGTCCTGGAGGGGCCAACGTCCTGACTTTC
NA	NA	14	TRBV14	TRBJ2-2	CASSQDLNTGELFF	TGTGCCAGCAGCCAAGATCTGAACACCGGGGAGCTGTTTTTT
TRBD1	NA	15	TRBV9	TRBJ2-7	CASSVRQGASYEQYF	TGTGCCAGCAGCGTCCGTCAGGGGGCCTCCTACGAGCAGTACTTC
TRBD2	NA	13	TRBV2	TRBJ2-1	CATEPGLGNEQFF	TGTGCCACCGAGCCGGGACTAGGCAATGAGCAGTTCTTC
NA	NA	13	TRBV30	TRBJ2-1	CAWARAAYNEQFF	TGTGCCTGGGCGCGAGCAGCGTACAATGAGCAGTTCTTC
TRBD1	once	15	TRBV6-1	TRBJ2-7	CASRTDRGPSYEQYF	TGTGCCAGCAGGACCGACAGGGGGCCTTCCTACGAGCAGTACTTC
TRBD1	once	14	TRBV2	TRBJ2-7	CASKMTGAYYEQYF	TGTGCCAGCAAAATGACAGGGGCCTATTACGAGCAGTACTTC
TRBD2	NA	15	TRBV5-1	TRBJ2-3	CASSSISGSIDTQYF	TGCGCCAGCAGCTCGATTAGCGGGAGTATCGATACGCAGTATTTT
NA	NA	13	TRBV2	TRBJ1-1	CASSREINTEAFF	TGTGCCAGCAGCCGAGAGATTAACACTGAAGCTTTCTTT
TRBD1	NA	14	TRBV15	TRBJ2-5	CATSLGTGEETQYF	TGTGCCACCAGCCTGGGGACAGGGGAAGAGACCCAGTACTTC
NA	NA	16	TRBV7-2	TRBJ2-7	CASSLETHAYMYEQYF	TGTGCCAGCAGCTTAGAGACTCACGCCTACATGTACGAGCAGTACTTC
TRBD2	NA	18	TRBV5-8	TRBJ2-1	CASSSPGTSGSVGNEQFF	TGTGCCAGCAGCTCTCCCGGGACTAGCGGGAGTGTTGGGAATGAGCAGTTCTTC
TRBD1	NA	14	TRBV6-4	TRBJ2-3	CASSADRGSDTQYF	TGTGCCAGCAGTGCGGACAGGGGATCAGATACGCAGTATTTT
NA	NA	13	TRBV6-1	TRBJ2-1	CASSTTTYNEQFF	TGTGCCAGCAGTACTACTACTTACAATGAGCAGTTCTTC
NA	NA	14	TRBV10-2	TRBJ1-2	CASTPGEGGYGYTF	TGCGCCAGCACCCCAGGGGAGGGCGGCTATGGCTACACCTTC
NA	NA	11	TRBV2	TRBJ2-7	CASMFRYEQYF	TGTGCCAGCATGTTCAGGTACGAGCAGTACTTC
NA	NA	15	TRBV29-1	TRBJ2-7	CSVVVWEEPPYEQYF	TGCAGCGTTGTAGTGTGGGAGGAACCACCCTACGAGCAGTACTTC
NA	NA	13	TRBV11-3	TRBJ2-7	CASSASDSYEQYF	TGTGCCAGCAGCGCTAGCGACTCCTACGAGCAGTACTTC
TRBD2	NA	16	TRBV10-1	TRBJ2-1	CASSPGTSGRANEQFF	TGCGCCAGCAGCCCCGGGACTAGCGGGAGGGCCAATGAGCAGTTCTTC
TRBD2	NA	16	TRBV28	TRBJ2-5	CASGTSGRAGQETQYF	TGTGCCAGCGGTACTAGCGGGAGGGCGGGGCAAGAGACCCAGTACTTC
TRBD2	once	19	TRBV28	TRBJ2-1	CASSLVRGLAGDPLNEQFF	TGTGCCAGCAGTTTAGTAAGGGGACTAGCGGGAGACCCGCTCAATGAGCAGTTCTTC
TRBD1	few	16	TRBV27	TRBJ1-1	CASSPRWDRGDTEAFF	TGTGCCAGCAGTCCACGATGGGACAGGGGGGACACTGAAGCTTTCTTT
TRBD1	NA	15	TRBV4-1	TRBJ1-5	CASSQQTGGYQPQHF	TGCGCCAGCAGCCAACAGACAGGGGGCTATCAGCCCCAGCATTTT
NA	once	14	TRBV30	TRBJ1-4	CAWSGSRFNEKLFF	TGTGCCTGGAGTGGGAGCAGATTTAATGAAAAACTGTTTTTT
NA	NA	15	TRBV10-3	TRBJ2-6	CAISDGESGANVLTF	TGTGCCATCAGTGACGGGGAGTCTGGGGCCAACGTCCTGACTTTC
NA	NA	14	TRBV6-6	TRBJ1-2	CASSYSGTSYGYTF	TGTGCCAGCAGTTACTCGGGGACATCCTACGGCTACACCTTC
NA	NA	15	TRBV6-1	TRBJ2-1	CASSEVRGGYNEQFF	TGTGCCAGCAGTGAAGTGCGCGGTGGGTACAATGAGCAGTTCTTC
TRBD2	NA	14	TRBV27	TRBJ2-7	CASNGTSDGYEQYF	TGTGCCAGTAACGGGACTAGCGATGGTTACGAGCAGTACTTC
TRBD1	NA	13	TRBV2	TRBJ1-2	CASMELDRWGYTF	TGTGCCAGCATGGAACTGGACAGGTGGGGCTACACCTTC
TRBD1	few	17	TRBV14	TRBJ2-1	CASRKTGGQGTYNEQFF	TGTGCCAGCAGGAAAACCGGGGGACAGGGGACCTACAATGAGCAGTTCTTC
NA	NA	14	TRBV7-3	TRBJ2-1	CASSEGSGYNEQFF	TGTGCCAGCTCGGAGGGATCTGGTTACAATGAGCAGTTCTTC
NA	NA	15	TRBV4-1	TRBJ1-1	CASSQQLEGRTEAFF	TGCGCCAGCAGCCAACAACTGGAGGGCCGGACTGAAGCTTTCTTT
TRBD1	NA	13	TRBV7-3	TRBJ2-7	CASSPTGGYEQYF	TGTGCCAGCAGCCCAACAGGGGGGTACGAGCAGTACTTC
NA	once	13	TRBV30	TRBJ2-3	CAWSSGGTDTQYF	TGTGCCTGGAGTTCGGGGGGCACAGATACGCAGTATTTT
TRBD1	few	14	TRBV11-2	TRBJ2-1	CASSGMTGYNEQFF	TGTGCCAGCAGCGGGATGACAGGGTACAATGAGCAGTTCTTC
NA	NA	14	TRBV30	TRBJ2-3	CAWGGRGSTDTQYF	TGTGCCTGGGGAGGCAGGGGCAGTACAGATACGCAGTATTTT
NA	NA	13	TRBV5-1	TRBJ2-2	CASIGPDTGELFF	TGCGCCAGCATTGGGCCGGACACCGGGGAGCTGTTTTTT
TRBD1	NA	16	TRBV28	TRBJ2-7	CASCFPSGTVSYEQYF	TGTGCCAGCTGCTTTCCGTCCGGGACAGTTTCCTACGAGCAGTACTTC
TRBD1	NA	16	TRBV7-2	TRBJ1-4	CASSLDRGLTNEKLFF	TGTGCCAGCAGCTTAGACAGGGGGCTAACTAATGAAAAACTGTTTTTT
NA	NA	15	TRBV9	TRBJ2-7	CASFFKEKTAYEQYF	TGTGCCAGTTTTTTCAAGGAGAAGACGGCATACGAGCAGTACTTC
NA	NA	16	TRBV11-2	TRBJ1-1	CASSLGGGGLVTEAFF	TGTGCCAGCAGCTTGGGGGGTGGTGGGTTAGTCACTGAAGCTTTCTTT
NA	NA	13	TRBV28	TRBJ2-4	CASSLRAKNIQYF	TGTGCCAGCAGTTTGAGGGCCAAAAACATTCAGTACTTC
TRBD1	NA	13	TRBV5-1	TRBJ1-2	CASSREGAEGYTF	TGCGCCAGCAGTCGCGAGGGGGCGGAGGGCTACACCTTC